This T cell receptor (beta chain) was recorded in a study of control samples from healthy donors and cancer patients (TCRdb year 2020). Looking up the germline V gene yields CDR1 SGHTS and CDR2 YDEGEE. Unmatched junction bases come to 3, with V trimmed by 1 base and J by 2 bases. The CDR3 sequence holds 15 residues, the cysteine and phenylalanine included. Only CDR3 DNA remains: 45 bases, in frame from the first base. Libraries were constructed by the immunoSEQ multiplex PCR assay. TCRdb obtained this table from immuneACCESS and retained in-frame rearrangements with V and J assigned. These tables miss some clones; where compared with another copy, unresolved V genes account for less than half of the shortfall, and the remainder is unexplained. The sample table contains 95,000 to 150,000 clones; only one count was recorded for around 92% of them. The top ten hold 0.55% to 0.6% of the sample. As regards this clone: Its antigen is currently not known. Base qualities are not recorded, but no much larger clone differs from it by a single base.

The sequence is built from TRBV5-8 and TRBJ2-5, with TRBD2 matching 9 junction bases. Sequenced input: PBMCs. The TCR sequence derives from an elderly man with head and neck cancer. DNA sequence: TGTGCCAGCAGCTTGCTAGCGGGGCCTCAAGAGACCCAGTACTTC. Translated, it reads CASSLLAGPQETQYF. Reference TRBV5-8 and TRBJ2-5 proteins supply the regions before and after the CDR3; the full variable domain is: EAGVTQSPTHLIKTRGQQATLRCSPISGHTSVYWYQQALGLGLQFLLWYDEGEERNRGNFPPRFSGRQFPNYSSELNVNALELEDSALYLCASSLLAGPQETQYFGPGTRLLVL.